The T cell receptor (beta chain) under discussion was sequenced for a study of blood T cell repertoires in COVID-19. Study-level information: COVID-19 samples from acute and convalescent phases originated in the United States, Italy and Spain. Sample material is recorded as cDNA or gDNA derived from T cells, B-cell-depleted T cells, or PBMCs.

Germline CDR1 SGHTS, CDR2 YDEGEE. CDR3 length equals 19 residues. Trimming removed 0 bases from V and 3 bases from J, with 21 bases in between. Source study methods: Estimation of nucleated cell counts relied on the amplification of reference gene primers. The method was immunoSEQ multiplex PCR; TCRdb's version includes in-frame clones alone and lacks a portion of them. V, J and clone size were drawn from that table, and D and trimming were deduced from the DNA. This table holds roughly 76,000 clones, roughly 84% found once. The sample consisted of peripheral blood. This TCR came from a woman aged 80 or older with active or convalescent COVID-19. The rearrangement joins TRBV5-8 to TRBJ1-4; D remains ambiguous. Here the CDR3 reads CASSLGGQLNLVSNEKLFF. The CDR3 DNA is TGTGCCAGCAGCTTGGGCGGGCAGCTCAACCTAGTATCTAATGAAAAACTGTTTTTT.